The 19 T cell receptor beta chains below all came from one sample that was sequenced in a study of identical twins. TCRdb re-called the 5' RACE reads through MiXCR, storing one row per CDR3 protein. The data contain approximately 600,000 distinct CDR3 sequences, under 8.5% of them singletons. These data are also associated with another study on yellow fever vaccine responses in identical twins.

Material for sequencing was PBMCs. These receptors originate from a woman under 30 in good health.

This clonotype showed up just a few times. The chain uses TRBV27 and TRBJ2-7; weak D call: TRBD2 (6 bases). The CDR3 contains 14 residues. Between the trimmed V and J ends, which lost 3 bases and 1 base, there was a span of 10 bases. In germline, CDR1 is MNHEY, CDR2 SMNVEV (reference sequence). The CDR3 region has the DNA TGTGCCAGCAGTTTCGGCGGGAAGTCCTACGAGCAGTACTTC. Encoded protein: CASSFGGKSYEQYF.

This clonotype was recorded many times. CDR3 sequence (DNA): TGCAGCGTCAGACAGGGGCTAGTGAACACTGAAGCTTTCTTT. Translating it yields CSVRQGLVNTEAFF. The chain carries TRBV29-1 and TRBJ1-1; 8 nucleotides align to TRBD1. With 6 bases clipped from V and 0 bases from J, the junction kept 6 bases outside the gene matches. Germline lookup yields CDR1 SQVTM and CDR2 ANQGSEA. This CDR3 has 14 amino acids.

The chain joins TRBV28 to TRBJ2-2, with 9 bases lining up with TRBD1. The CDR3 sequence is 18 residues long. Trimming cost V 6 bases and J 0 bases; bases outside gene matches: 11. Germline loops: CDR1 MDHEN, CDR2 SYDVKM. The CDR3 sequence is CASRPGTGPRPNTGELFF. CDR3 nucleotide sequence: TGTGCCAGCAGACCCGGGACAGGGCCACGACCGAACACCGGGGAGCTGTTTTTT.

The rearrangement uses TRBV25-1 and TRBJ2-7, with 7 bases lining up with TRBD1. Germline CDR1 MGHDK, CDR2 SYGVNS. V lost 1 base and J lost 4; bases outside the gene matches: 4. CDR3 length: 14 amino acids. This CDR3 reads CASSESGQAYEQYF. The CDR3 DNA is TGTGCCAGCAGTGAATCTGGACAGGCGTACGAGCAGTACTTC.

This clonotype was observed a handful of times. V is TRBV24-1 and J is TRBJ2-2; TRBD2 agrees at 12 bases. Germline CDR1 reads KGHDR; CDR2 reads SFDVKD. With 3 bases clipped from V and 4 bases from J, the junction kept 2 bases outside the gene matches. The CDR3 spans 16 residues. The CDR3 loop reads CATSDRTSGVTGELFF. CDR3 sequence (DNA): TGTGCCACCAGTGATCGGACTAGCGGGGTCACCGGGGAGCTGTTTTTT.

V usage is TRBV12-3 or TRBV12-4 and J usage is TRBJ2-7; D unclear. The CDR3 spans 13 residues. V gave up 3 bases and J gave up 2 bases, with 8 bases separating them. The CDR3 sequence is CASSFDGPYEQYV. In DNA, the CDR3 is TGTGCCAGCAGTTTCGACGGTCCCTACGAGCAGTACGTC.

This clonotype was seen more than once but under ten times. The rearrangement joins TRBV7-9 to TRBJ1-1; 8 positions match TRBD1. CDR3 length: 13 residues. Trimming cost V 2 bases and J 11 bases; bases outside gene matches: 7. Germline V lookup: CDR1 SEHNR, CDR2 FQNEAQ (reference sequence). CDR3 protein: CASSLRTGTEAFF. The CDR3 DNA sequence: TGTGCCAGCAGCTTACGGACAGGGACCGAGGCTTTCTTT.

This clonotype showed up just a few times. V gene TRBV4-1 combines with J gene TRBJ2-3; 11 bases fit TRBD2. The CDR3 has 17 amino acids. Germline assignment: CDR1 MGHRA and CDR2 YSYEKL. J lost 6 bases, V lost 3 bases, and 11 bases had no gene match. In DNA form, the CDR3 reads TGCGCCAGCAGCCATAATCCACTAGCGGGAGCAGGGGATACGCAGTATTTT. The encoded protein is CASSHNPLAGAGDTQYF.

The sample holds a few counts of this clonotype. This chain uses TRBV6-1 with TRBJ2-3, with TRBD2 as a possible D gene (8 bases). V was pared by 10 bases and J by 4 bases, with 21 bases between. The CDR3 loop spans 15 amino acids. Germline CDR1 MNHNS, CDR2 SASEGT. The CDR3 DNA reads as TGTGCCACCTGTCAGGGGGGCGGGAGGCCAGATACGCAGTATTTT. It translates to CATCQGGGRPDTQYF.

This CDR3 reads CSVEDGALDTEAFF. In DNA form, the CDR3 reads TGCAGCGTTGAGGACGGGGCTCTCGACACTGAAGCTTTCTTT. The chain combines TRBV29-1 with TRBJ1-1; possibly TRBD1 for D (5 bases). The V end was cut by 3 bases, the J end by 3 bases, with 14 bases between. The CDR3 contains 14 residues. Germline lookup yields CDR1 SQVTM and CDR2 ANQGSEA.

This clonotype was counted only a few times. The genes are TRBV28 and TRBJ2-3, with unresolved D. The ends were cut back, 10 bases at V and 1 base at J, with 12 bases in the middle. The germline V gene has CDR1 MDHEN and CDR2 SYDVKM. CDR3 length: 13 residues. CDR3 region: CATRKAGTDTQYF. DNA for the CDR3: TGTGCCACCCGAAAGGCAGGCACAGATACGCAGTATTTT.

This clonotype was seen many times. The genes are TRBV28 and TRBJ1-2, with 8 positions matching TRBD1. From germline, CDR1 is MDHEN and CDR2 SYDVKM. V dropped 5 bases and J dropped 4; count of bases not matched to a gene: 9. This CDR3 has 15 residues. The CDR3 DNA is TGTGCCAGCAGTCCTGGACAGGGTAGGGGCTATGGCTACACCTTC. Its translation is CASSPGQGRGYGYTF.

Ten or more counts support this clonotype. This chain links TRBV4-1 with TRBJ2-3, with 8 nucleotides matching TRBD1. Looked up from germline, CDR1 is MGHRA and CDR2 is YSYEKL. The CDR3 length is 15 residues. V was clipped by 4 bases and J by 2 bases; unmatched bases: 5. CDR3: CASSPQGANTDTQYF. In nucleotides, the CDR3 is TGCGCCAGCAGCCCTCAGGGGGCGAACACAGATACGCAGTATTTT.

This clonotype occurred many times. The chain has TRBV27 and TRBJ1-5; TRBD1 aligns across 8 bases. V dropped 5 bases and J dropped 3; count of bases not matched to a gene: 6. Germline V lookup: CDR1 MNHEY, CDR2 SMNVEV (reference sequence). The CDR3 spans 15 residues. CDR3 sequence reads: CASSPTGVTNQPQHF. The CDR3 nucleotides are TGTGCCAGCAGTCCGACAGGGGTAACCAATCAGCCCCAGCATTTT.

V and J are TRBV20-1 and TRBJ2-1, with TRBD2 identical over 9 bases. There are 14 residues in the CDR3. Germline values: CDR1 DFQATT, CDR2 SNEGSKA (reference sequence). The V gene end was trimmed by 5 bases and the J gene end by 6 bases; junction bases not matched to a gene: 8. The DNA of the CDR3 is TGCAGTGCTGCTAGCGGGACACGGGGCAATGAGCAGTTCTTC. Encoded protein: CSAASGTRGNEQFF.

CDR3: CASSVVSGAYNEQFF. The CDR3 DNA reads TGTGCCAGCAGCGTGGTAAGCGGAGCATACAATGAGCAGTTCTTC. The J gene is TRBJ2-1, the V gene TRBV9, with D perhaps matching TRBD2 (5 bases). The CDR3 sequence is 15 residues long. Germline loops: CDR1 SGDLS, CDR2 YYNGEE. Trimming pared 2 bases from V and 4 bases from J, leaving 13 bases between.

The rearrangement uses TRBV20-1 and TRBJ2-5; D unresolved. Trimming removed 4 bases from V and 5 bases from J, with 8 bases in between. The CDR3 extends over 11 amino acids. Germline CDR1 DFQATT, CDR2 SNEGSKA (reference sequence). The CDR3 coding sequence is TGCAGTGCTAAAGGGCGGGAGACCCAGTACTTC. Encoded protein: CSAKGRETQYF.

This clonotype was recorded a few times. The chain uses TRBV12-3 or TRBV12-4 and TRBJ1-2, with 7 nucleotides matching TRBD1. Trimming cost V 5 bases and J 2 bases; bases outside gene matches: 5. The CDR3 contains 14 residues. This chain's CDR3 is CASSPGTVNYGYTF. The CDR3 DNA sequence: TGTGCCAGCAGTCCCGGGACAGTCAACTATGGCTACACCTTC.

This chain links TRBV5-1 with TRBJ1-1; D call uncertain. Looked up from germline, CDR1 is SGHRS and CDR2 is YFSETQ. The CDR3 extends over 14 amino acids. Trimming removed 4 bases at V and 1 base at J, with 11 bases between. CDR3 DNA sequence: TGCGCCAGCAGCCCCGGAGATGGGAACACTGAAGCTTTCTTT. The encoded protein is CASSPGDGNTEAFF.